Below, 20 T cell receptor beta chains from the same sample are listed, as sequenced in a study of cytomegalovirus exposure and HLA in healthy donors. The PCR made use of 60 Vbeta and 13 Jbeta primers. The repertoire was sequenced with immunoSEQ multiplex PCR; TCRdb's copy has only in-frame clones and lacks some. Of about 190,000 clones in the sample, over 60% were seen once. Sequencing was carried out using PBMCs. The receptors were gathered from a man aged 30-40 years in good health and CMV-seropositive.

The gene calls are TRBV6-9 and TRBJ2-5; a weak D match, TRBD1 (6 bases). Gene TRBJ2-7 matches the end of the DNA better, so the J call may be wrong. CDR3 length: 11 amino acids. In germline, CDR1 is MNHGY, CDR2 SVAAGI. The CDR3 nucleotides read TGTGCCAGGTGCCAGGGGAACGAGCAGTACTTC. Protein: CARCQGNEQYF.

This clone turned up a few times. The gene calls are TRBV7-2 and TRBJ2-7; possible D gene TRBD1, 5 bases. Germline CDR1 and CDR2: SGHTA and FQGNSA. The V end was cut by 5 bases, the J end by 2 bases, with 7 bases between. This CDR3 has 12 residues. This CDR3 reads CASSQGTYEQYF. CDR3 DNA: TGTGCCAGCAGCCAGGGAACCTACGAGCAGTACTTC.

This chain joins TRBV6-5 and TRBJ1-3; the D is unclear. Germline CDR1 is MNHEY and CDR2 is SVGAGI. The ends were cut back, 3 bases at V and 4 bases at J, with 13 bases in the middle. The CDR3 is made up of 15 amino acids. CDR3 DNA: TGTGCCAGCAGTTATAATGGCCAGATCGGAAACACCATATATTTT. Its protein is CASSYNGQIGNTIYF.

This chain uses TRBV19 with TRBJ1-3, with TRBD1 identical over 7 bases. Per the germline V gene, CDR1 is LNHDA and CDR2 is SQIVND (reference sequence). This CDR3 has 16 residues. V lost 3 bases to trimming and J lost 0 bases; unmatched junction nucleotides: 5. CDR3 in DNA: TGTGCCAGTAGTATCCTCGGGACAGCCTCTGGAAACACCATATATTTT. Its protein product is CASSILGTASGNTIYF.

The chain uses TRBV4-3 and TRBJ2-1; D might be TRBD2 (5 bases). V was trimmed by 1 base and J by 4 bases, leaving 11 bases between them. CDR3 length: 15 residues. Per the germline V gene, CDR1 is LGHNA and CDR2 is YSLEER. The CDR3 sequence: CASSQGQRQYNEQFF. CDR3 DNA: TGCGCCAGCAGCCAAGGCCAGCGGCAATACAATGAGCAGTTCTTC.

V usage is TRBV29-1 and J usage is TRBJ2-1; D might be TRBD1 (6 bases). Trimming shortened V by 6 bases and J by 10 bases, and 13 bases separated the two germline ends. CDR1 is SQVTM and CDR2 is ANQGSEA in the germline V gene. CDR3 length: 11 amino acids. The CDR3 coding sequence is TGCAGCGTGGGCCCCGGGACAGAGCAGTTCTTC. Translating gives CSVGPGTEQFF.

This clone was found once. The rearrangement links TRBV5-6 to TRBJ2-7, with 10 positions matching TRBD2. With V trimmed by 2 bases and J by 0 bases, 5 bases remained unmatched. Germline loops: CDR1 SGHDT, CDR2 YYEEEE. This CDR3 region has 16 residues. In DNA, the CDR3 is TGTGCCAGCAGCTTTGGGCTAGCGGGAGTCTCCTACGAGCAGTACTTC. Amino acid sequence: CASSFGLAGVSYEQYF.

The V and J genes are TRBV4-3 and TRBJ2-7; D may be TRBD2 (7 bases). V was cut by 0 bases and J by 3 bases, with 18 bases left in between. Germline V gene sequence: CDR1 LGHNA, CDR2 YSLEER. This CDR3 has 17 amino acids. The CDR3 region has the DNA TGCGCCAGCAGCCAAGATCCGCCGGGGGCGGGGGTCTACGAGCAGTACTTC. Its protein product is CASSQDPPGAGVYEQYF.

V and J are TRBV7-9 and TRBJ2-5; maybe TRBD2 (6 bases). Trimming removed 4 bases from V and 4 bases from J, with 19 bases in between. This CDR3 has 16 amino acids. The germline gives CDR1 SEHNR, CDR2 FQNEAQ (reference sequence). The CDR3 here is CASSSMRRAYLETQYF. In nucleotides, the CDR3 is TGTGCCAGCAGCTCCATGCGGAGGGCCTATCTAGAGACCCAGTACTTC.

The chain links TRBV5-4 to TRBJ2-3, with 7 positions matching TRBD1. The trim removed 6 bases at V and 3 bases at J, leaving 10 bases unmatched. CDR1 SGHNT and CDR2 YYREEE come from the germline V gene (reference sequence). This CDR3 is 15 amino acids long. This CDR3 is CASTRPGQRTDTQYF. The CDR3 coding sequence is TGTGCCAGCACTCGACCGGGACAGCGAACAGATACGCAGTATTTT.

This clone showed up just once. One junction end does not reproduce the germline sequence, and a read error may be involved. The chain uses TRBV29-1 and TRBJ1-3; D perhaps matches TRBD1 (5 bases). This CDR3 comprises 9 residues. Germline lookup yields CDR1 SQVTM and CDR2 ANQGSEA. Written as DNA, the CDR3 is TGCAGCCTAAGGACAAGACCGGATTTT. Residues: CSLRTRPDF.

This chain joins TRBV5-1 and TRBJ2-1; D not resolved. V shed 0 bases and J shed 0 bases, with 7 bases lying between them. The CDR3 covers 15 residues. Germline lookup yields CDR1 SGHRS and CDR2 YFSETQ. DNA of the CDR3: TGCGCCAGCAGCTTGGGTGCCAGCTCCTACAATGAGCAGTTCTTC. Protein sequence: CASSLGASSYNEQFF. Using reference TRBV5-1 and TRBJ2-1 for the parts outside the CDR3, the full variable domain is KAGVTQTPRYLIKTRGQQVTLSCSPISGHRSVSWYQQTPGQGLQFLFEYFSETQRNKGNFPGRFSGRQFSNSRSEMNVSTLELGDSALYLCASSLGASSYNEQFFGPGTRLTVL.

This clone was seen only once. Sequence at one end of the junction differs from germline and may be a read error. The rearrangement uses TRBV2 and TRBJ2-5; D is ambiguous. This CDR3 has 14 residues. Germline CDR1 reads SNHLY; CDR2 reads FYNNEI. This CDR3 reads CANSEEAVQETQYF. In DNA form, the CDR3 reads TGTGCCAACAGTGAAGAGGCGGTACAAGAGACCCAGTACTTC.

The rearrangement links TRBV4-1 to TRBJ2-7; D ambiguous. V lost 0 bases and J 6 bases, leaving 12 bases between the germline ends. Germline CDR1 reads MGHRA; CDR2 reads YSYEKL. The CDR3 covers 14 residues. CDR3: CASSQDSGQSEQYF. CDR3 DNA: TGCGCCAGCAGCCAAGATTCGGGTCAGAGCGAGCAGTACTTC.

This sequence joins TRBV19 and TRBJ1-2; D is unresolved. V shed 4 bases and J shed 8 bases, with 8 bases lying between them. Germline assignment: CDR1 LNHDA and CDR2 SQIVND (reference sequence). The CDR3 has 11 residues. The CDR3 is CASSNNGGYTF. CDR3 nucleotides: TGTGCCAGTAGTAACAATGGCGGCTACACCTTC.

DNA for the CDR3: TGTGCCAGCAGTTTCCTCCAGGGGAGCACAGATACGCAGTATTTT. Residues: CASSFLQGSTDTQYF. The J gene is TRBJ2-3, the V gene TRBV28, with D possibly TRBD1 on 6 matching bases. Trimming took 3 bases from V and 0 from J, leaving 10 bases between them. CDR1 is MDHEN, CDR2 SYDVKM, per germline. The CDR3 runs to 15 residues. The whole variable domain, remainder taken from reference TRBV28 and TRBJ2-3, is DVKVTQSSRYLVKRTGEKVFLECVQDMDHENMFWYRQDPGLGLRLIYFSYDVKMKEKGDIPEGYSVSREKKERFSLILESASTNQTSMYLCASSFLQGSTDTQYFGPGTRLTVL.

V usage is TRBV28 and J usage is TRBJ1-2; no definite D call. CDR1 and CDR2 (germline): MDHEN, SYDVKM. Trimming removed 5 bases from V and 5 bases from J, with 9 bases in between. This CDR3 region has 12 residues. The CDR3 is CASSLHEYGYTF. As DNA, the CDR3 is TGTGCCAGCAGTCTCCACGAGTATGGCTACACCTTC.

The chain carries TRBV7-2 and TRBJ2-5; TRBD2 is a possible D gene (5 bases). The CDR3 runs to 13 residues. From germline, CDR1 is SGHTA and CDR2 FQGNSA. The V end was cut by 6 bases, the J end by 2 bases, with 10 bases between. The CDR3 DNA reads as TGTGCCAGCAGTTTTAGAGGGCAAGAGACCCAGTACTTC. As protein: CASSFRGQETQYF.

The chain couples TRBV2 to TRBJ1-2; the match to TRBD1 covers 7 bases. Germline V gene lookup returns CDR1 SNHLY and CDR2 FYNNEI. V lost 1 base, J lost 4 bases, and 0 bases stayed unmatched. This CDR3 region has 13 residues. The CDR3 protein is CASSEGTGYGYTF. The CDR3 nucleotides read TGTGCCAGCAGTGAAGGGACAGGCTATGGCTACACCTTC.

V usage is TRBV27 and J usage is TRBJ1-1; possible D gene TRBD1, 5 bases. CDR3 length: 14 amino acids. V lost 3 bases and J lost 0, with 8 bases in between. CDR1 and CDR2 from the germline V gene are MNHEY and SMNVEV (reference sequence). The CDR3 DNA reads TGTGCCAGCAGTTTTGACAGACTGAACACTGAAGCTTTCTTT. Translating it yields CASSFDRLNTEAFF.